These T cell receptor beta chains were read from a single sample in a study of blood T cells in healthy people across ages. Each CDR3 protein gets one entry after TCRdb re-called the 5' RACE reads with MiXCR. Here the sample spans 1.8 million or so distinct CDR3 sequences, 35% to 50% being singletons. Specimen: blood. The source is a human donor in good health. CDR3s include the opening cysteine and the closing phenylalanine or tryptophan. Fields, in order: D gene, clone size, V gene, J gene, CDR3 DNA, CDR3 protein. D genes are given only for firm matches. A clone size is listed for some rows: how often the clone was seen (once, few, many), or a class if it is expanded.

d_call: TRBD1
clone_size: few
v_call: TRBV5-1
j_call: TRBJ2-5
cdr3_nt: TGCGCCACCGGGACAGGGGTTCGGGAGACCCAGTACTTC
cdr3_aa: CATGTGVRETQYF

d_call: -
clone_size: -
v_call: TRBV20-1
j_call: TRBJ2-5
cdr3_nt: TGCAGGGGGGGGCCGGGAGAGACCCAGTACTTC
cdr3_aa: CRGGPGETQYF

d_call: -
clone_size: -
v_call: TRBV6-2/TRBV6-3
j_call: TRBJ2-5
cdr3_nt: TGTGCCAGCAGTTATTTGGGTCTAGCGGAGACCCAGTACTTC
cdr3_aa: CASSYLGLAETQYF

d_call: -
clone_size: -
v_call: TRBV4-1
j_call: TRBJ2-3
cdr3_nt: TGCGCCAGCAGCCAAGCGTACAGCAGTACGCAGTATTTT
cdr3_aa: CASSQAYSSTQYF

d_call: -
clone_size: -
v_call: TRBV4-3
j_call: TRBJ2-3
cdr3_nt: TGCGCCAGCAGCCAGAACACAGAAACCACAGATACGCAGTATTTT
cdr3_aa: CASSQNTETTDTQYF

d_call: -
clone_size: few
v_call: TRBV12-3/TRBV12-4
j_call: TRBJ1-4
cdr3_nt: TGTGCCAGCGGGAACAGACCAACTAATGAAAAACTGTTTTTT
cdr3_aa: CASGNRPTNEKLFF

d_call: TRBD1
clone_size: few
v_call: TRBV12-3/TRBV12-4
j_call: TRBJ1-6
cdr3_nt: TGTGCCAGCAGTTCCGGACAGGTCTCGCCCCTCCACTTT
cdr3_aa: CASSSGQVSPLHF

d_call: -
clone_size: few
v_call: TRBV7-6
j_call: TRBJ1-1
cdr3_nt: TGTGCCAGCAGCTTAGGGGGTCGCGATGAAGCTTTCTTT
cdr3_aa: CASSLGGRDEAFF

d_call: -
clone_size: -
v_call: TRBV7-8
j_call: TRBJ1-2
cdr3_nt: TGTGCCAGCAGCTTACGAAGCGACCTTAACTATGGCTACACCTTC
cdr3_aa: CASSLRSDLNYGYTF

d_call: -
clone_size: -
v_call: TRBV6-5
j_call: TRBJ1-5
cdr3_nt: TGTGCCAGCAGCCCCCAGCCTTATAGCAATCAGCCCCAGCATTTT
cdr3_aa: CASSPQPYSNQPQHF

d_call: TRBD1
clone_size: few
v_call: TRBV20-1
j_call: TRBJ1-2
cdr3_nt: TGCAGTGCTATAGAGGGGGCCAACTATGGCTACACCTTC
cdr3_aa: CSAIEGANYGYTF

d_call: -
clone_size: once
v_call: TRBV28
j_call: TRBJ2-3
cdr3_nt: TGTGCCAGCAGTTTGATCGGCAGGGGCGTAGTTGGGGATACGCAGTATTTT
cdr3_aa: CASSLIGRGVVGDTQYF

d_call: TRBD2
clone_size: -
v_call: TRBV29-1
j_call: TRBJ2-1
cdr3_nt: TGCAGCGTTGATGCTAGCGGGGTTTCGAATGAGCAGTTCTTC
cdr3_aa: CSVDASGVSNEQFF

d_call: -
clone_size: few
v_call: TRBV27
j_call: TRBJ2-7
cdr3_nt: TGTGCCAGCAGTTTATCGGGGCAGGGACCGTTCGAGCAGTACTTC
cdr3_aa: CASSLSGQGPFEQYF

d_call: -
clone_size: -
v_call: TRBV2
j_call: TRBJ2-5
cdr3_nt: TGTGCCAGCAGTAACACAGGGACTGGAGAGACCCAGTACTTC
cdr3_aa: CASSNTGTGETQYF

d_call: -
clone_size: -
v_call: TRBV5-1
j_call: TRBJ2-1
cdr3_nt: TGCGCCAGCAGCTTTGTCATAGGCAGGGTGGACAATGAGCAGTTCTTC
cdr3_aa: CASSFVIGRVDNEQFF

d_call: -
clone_size: -
v_call: TRBV28
j_call: TRBJ1-2
cdr3_nt: TGTGCCAGCAGTACCTCAAAGGGGACCCTTTCCTATGGCTACACCTTC
cdr3_aa: CASSTSKGTLSYGYTF

d_call: TRBD1
clone_size: -
v_call: TRBV4-3
j_call: TRBJ2-7
cdr3_nt: TGCGCCAGCAGCCTGAACCCACCGGGACAGGGAACGAACGAGCAGTACTTC
cdr3_aa: CASSLNPPGQGTNEQYF

d_call: -
clone_size: -
v_call: TRBV20-1
j_call: TRBJ2-5
cdr3_nt: TGCAGTGCTCCCAGTTATGGGGTCGGGACGGAGACCCAGTACTTC
cdr3_aa: CSAPSYGVGTETQYF

d_call: -
clone_size: few
v_call: TRBV20-1
j_call: TRBJ2-3
cdr3_nt: TGCAGTGCTAGAGGCAGGGCCTACACAGATACGCAGTATTTT
cdr3_aa: CSARGRAYTDTQYF

d_call: TRBD1
clone_size: -
v_call: TRBV9
j_call: TRBJ2-1
cdr3_nt: TGTGCCAGCAGCACGAGACCGGGACAGGGGGCGTTAATAGAGCAGTTCTTC
cdr3_aa: CASSTRPGQGALIEQFF

d_call: -
clone_size: few
v_call: TRBV20-1
j_call: TRBJ2-3
cdr3_nt: TGCAGTGCTAGCGGTTTTCGCACAGATACGCAGTATTTT
cdr3_aa: CSASGFRTDTQYF

d_call: -
clone_size: -
v_call: TRBV20-1
j_call: TRBJ1-6
cdr3_nt: TGCAGTCCGTTGGGGGTCTCCTATAATTCACCCCTCCACTTT
cdr3_aa: CSPLGVSYNSPLHF

d_call: -
clone_size: -
v_call: TRBV20-1
j_call: TRBJ2-5
cdr3_nt: TGCAGTTTCGGCAGCCAGCAAGAGACCCAGTACTTC
cdr3_aa: CSFGSQQETQYF

d_call: TRBD2
clone_size: -
v_call: TRBV12-3/TRBV12-4
j_call: TRBJ2-7
cdr3_nt: TGTGCCAGCAGTTTATCAGCGGGGTACTACGAGCAGTACTTC
cdr3_aa: CASSLSAGYYEQYF

d_call: -
clone_size: -
v_call: TRBV2
j_call: TRBJ1-2
cdr3_nt: TGTGCCAGCGTACAGAACTATGGCTACACCTTC
cdr3_aa: CASVQNYGYTF